These 30 T cell receptor beta chains were all obtained from the same sample, sequenced in a study of CD8 T cells in ankylosing spondylitis. Study-wide results and caveats: One TCR beta motif, made up of eight or nine highly homologous variants, appeared characteristic of ankylosing spondylitis blood.

TCRdb re-analysed the 5' RACE reads in MiXCR, keeping a single row per CDR3 protein. The sample has about 390,000 distinct CDR3 sequences, around 20% seen once. Antigen specificity for these receptors is unknown. Sequences were obtained from blood, either unsorted or a sorted T cell fraction (not recorded which). These receptors originate from a male donor with ankylosing spondylitis.

The gene calls are TRBV7-9 and TRBJ2-2; TRBD2 aligns across 10 bases. Germline assignment: CDR1 SEHNR and CDR2 FQNEAQ (reference sequence). The CDR3 length is 16 residues. The ends lost 7 bases at V and 2 bases at J; junction bases unmatched: 7. For the CDR3, the DNA is TGTGCCAGCAACGAAGCGGGAGGGCCCAACACCGGGGAGCTGTTTTTT. Encoded protein: CASNEAGGPNTGELFF.

This clonotype occurred a few times. The chain uses TRBV27 and TRBJ2-1, with 9 bases that match TRBD2. The V gene end was trimmed by 2 bases and the J gene end by 6 bases; junction bases not matched to a gene: 8. The germline V gene encodes CDR1 MNHEY and CDR2 SMNVEV (reference sequence). CDR3 size: 16 residues. CDR3 nucleotides: TGTGCCAGCAGTTTAAGGACTAGCGAAAGAGGCAATGAGCAGTTCTTC. Protein sequence: CASSLRTSERGNEQFF.

The table lists this clonotype with a few counts. The V gene is TRBV29-1, the J gene TRBJ2-2; tentatively, D is TRBD2 (5 bases). The V gene lost 4 bases and the J gene lost 6 bases, with 12 bases spanning the gap. Germline assignment: CDR1 SQVTM and CDR2 ANQGSEA. The CDR3 contains 13 residues. The CDR3 nucleotides are TGCAGCGTTGGAGGGAGTTTCCCCGGGGAGCTGTTTTTT. Translated: CSVGGSFPGELFF.

Turning to this clonotype: Compared with germline, one end of the junction differs, possibly owing to a read error. The chain recombines TRBV6-2 or TRBV6-3 with TRBJ2-5, with unresolved D. This CDR3 spans 12 amino acids. The germline gives CDR1 MNHEY, CDR2 SVGEGT. The CDR3, as DNA: TGTGCCAGCAGCGATAATCGAGAGACCCAGTACTTT. It translates to CASSDNRETQYF.

This clonotype has a handful of counts. The rearrangement joins TRBV7-2 to TRBJ1-1; 9 positions match TRBD1. CDR3 length: 14 amino acids. Germline CDR1 reads SGHTA; CDR2 reads FQGNSA. The ends lost 5 bases at V and 4 bases at J; junction bases unmatched: 5. The CDR3 spells CASSGQGPGTEAFF. CDR3 nucleotide sequence: TGTGCCAGCAGCGGACAGGGGCCCGGCACTGAAGCTTTCTTT.

The CDR3 nucleotides are TGTGCCAGCAGCTTCAACTCGCGAAGTGAGCAGTTCTTC. The encoded protein is CASSFNSRSEQFF. The chain employs TRBV14 and TRBJ2-1; D gene unclear. The CDR3 spans 13 residues. V dropped 5 bases and J dropped 9 bases, with 14 bases sitting between them. Germline values: CDR1 SGHDN, CDR2 FVKESK.

The genes are TRBV20-1 and TRBJ2-7; D perhaps matches TRBD2 (6 bases). V shed 0 bases and J shed 6 bases, with 15 bases lying between them. Germline lookup yields CDR1 DFQATT and CDR2 SNEGSKA (reference sequence). There are 14 residues in the CDR3. The CDR3 DNA reads as TGCAGTGCTAGAGATGGTGGGAGGTTTATCGAGCAGTACTTC. Its protein product is CSARDGGRFIEQYF.

This chain connects TRBV4-1 to TRBJ2-1; possible D gene TRBD2, 6 bases. V lost 4 bases and J lost 0, with 22 bases in between. Germline CDR1 reads MGHRA; CDR2 reads YSYEKL. The CDR3 length is 19 residues. The CDR3 loop reads CASSPGGGPQTSSYNEQFF. The CDR3 DNA sequence: TGCGCCAGCAGCCCTGGGGGAGGCCCCCAAACTAGCTCCTACAATGAGCAGTTCTTC.

The chain is built from TRBV29-1 and TRBJ2-7; tentatively, D is TRBD2 (5 bases). Trimming pared 6 bases from V and 2 bases from J, leaving 8 bases between. Germline loops: CDR1 SQVTM, CDR2 ANQGSEA. The CDR3 has 11 residues. CDR3 sequence (DNA): TGCAGCGTCACCGGGGCCTACGAGCAGTACTTC. Protein: CSVTGAYEQYF.

V gene TRBV7-9 combines with J gene TRBJ2-1; 7 bases map to TRBD2. The CDR3 is 17 residues long. The ends lost 1 base at V and 6 bases at J; junction bases unmatched: 12. Per the germline V gene, CDR1 is SEHNR and CDR2 is FQNEAQ (reference sequence). The CDR3 spells CASSLVSGPTKGNEQFF. Here the CDR3 DNA reads TGTGCCAGCAGCTTAGTTAGCGGGCCCACTAAGGGCAATGAGCAGTTCTTC. The full variable domain, with the rest looked up from reference TRBV7-9 and TRBJ2-1, is DTGVSQNPRHKITKRGQNVTFRCDPISEHNRLYWYRQTLGQGPEFLTYFQNEAQLEKSRLLSDRFSAERPKGSFSTLEIQRTEQGDSAMYLCASSLVSGPTKGNEQFFGPGTRLTVL.

The chain employs TRBV20-1 and TRBJ2-2, with TRBD2 identical over 8 bases. V lost 3 bases, J lost 1 base, and 7 bases stayed unmatched. The germline gives CDR1 DFQATT, CDR2 SNEGSKA (reference sequence). The CDR3 has 16 residues. The CDR3 loop is CSARPALAGNTGELFF. The DNA for the CDR3 is TGCAGTGCTAGGCCAGCGCTAGCGGGGAACACCGGGGAGCTGTTTTTT.

The V call is TRBV12-3 or TRBV12-4, the J call TRBJ2-7; 9 nucleotides match TRBD2. With V trimmed by 1 base and J by 6 bases, 1 base remained unmatched. The length of the CDR3 is 13 residues. The CDR3: CASSLVSGSEQYF. In DNA, the CDR3 is TGTGCCAGCAGTTTAGTTAGCGGGAGCGAGCAGTACTTC.

Only a few counts were recorded for this clonotype. V is TRBV29-1 and J is TRBJ1-2; a possible D gene is TRBD1 (5 bases). The germline V and J ends were trimmed by 2 bases and 8 bases, with 9 bases remaining between them. The germline V gene has CDR1 SQVTM and CDR2 ANQGSEA. This CDR3 spans 11 amino acids. In nucleotides, the CDR3 is TGCAGCGTTGAACGGGGGGAAGGCTACACCTTC. Amino acids: CSVERGEGYTF.

The chain couples TRBV18 to TRBJ2-1, with 11 nucleotides matching TRBD2. Germline V lookup: CDR1 KGHSH, CDR2 LQKENI. V was clipped by 6 bases and J by 10 bases; unmatched bases: 23. The CDR3 has 19 residues. CDR3 protein: CASSYWPGTSAGLAGEQFF. The CDR3 DNA sequence: TGTGCCAGCTCCTACTGGCCAGGAACTTCAGCCGGACTAGCGGGCGAGCAGTTCTTC.

This clonotype appeared a few times. V is TRBV10-3 and J is TRBJ2-1; tentative D call: TRBD1 (5 bases). V was trimmed by 2 bases and J by 7 bases, leaving 9 bases between them. The germline gives CDR1 ENHRY, CDR2 SYGVKD. The CDR3 has 13 residues. The CDR3 loop reads CAISELGDNEQFF. The CDR3 nucleotides read TGTGCCATCAGTGAGCTAGGGGATAATGAGCAGTTCTTC.

The table lists this clonotype with many counts. V and J are TRBV4-3 and TRBJ2-1; perhaps TRBD2 as D (5 bases). CDR3 length: 13 residues. The V gene's germline CDR1 is LGHNA and CDR2 YSLEER. Trimming shortened V by 0 bases and J by 6 bases, and 6 bases separated the two germline ends. The CDR3 sequence is CASSQERVNEQFF. The CDR3 DNA reads as TGCGCCAGCAGCCAAGAGAGGGTCAATGAGCAGTTCTTC.

The rearrangement links TRBV6-5 to TRBJ1-2; D gene unclear. Germline V gene data show CDR1 as MNHEY and CDR2 as SVGAGI. The CDR3 totals 12 residues. Trimming pared 2 bases from V and 3 bases from J, leaving 4 bases between. DNA of the CDR3: TGTGCCAGCAGTTACGGTGACTATGGCTACACCTTC. Its protein is CASSYGDYGYTF.

The chain links TRBV6-1 to TRBJ1-4; possible D gene TRBD1, 6 bases. From germline, CDR1 is MNHNS and CDR2 SASEGT. Trimming shortened V by 6 bases and J by 7 bases, and 18 bases separated the two germline ends. CDR3 length: 15 amino acids. The CDR3 spells CASSNIQGAREKLFF. For the CDR3, the DNA is TGTGCCAGCAGCAATATACAGGGCGCGCGTGAAAAACTGTTTTTT.

This clonotype turned up a few times. This chain uses TRBV10-3 with TRBJ1-1, with D perhaps TRBD1 (5 bases). V gave up 3 bases and J gave up 0 bases, with 14 bases separating them. The CDR3 length is 16 residues. Germline V gives CDR1 ENHRY, CDR2 SYGVKD. Here the CDR3 DNA reads TGTGCCATCAGTGATCCCTCCGACAGTCTGAACACTGAAGCTTTCTTT. Its protein is CAISDPSDSLNTEAFF.

There are a few counts of this clonotype. CDR3 nucleotides: TGCAGTGCCACTCGGGCGCGATACAATGAGCAGTTCTTC. Translated: CSATRARYNEQFF. The chain employs TRBV20-1 and TRBJ2-1; D not resolved. CDR1 is DFQATT and CDR2 is SNEGSKA in the germline V gene (reference sequence). The V end lost 6 bases, the J end lost 4 bases, and 13 bases lay between the germline ends. CDR3 length: 13 amino acids.

For this clonotype: This may arise from a read error, as a much more abundant clone is one base away. The CDR3 does not end in the conserved phenylalanine or tryptophan, so this is likely a read error. V and J are TRBV12-3 or TRBV12-4 and TRBJ2-3; D perhaps matches TRBD2 (5 bases). This CDR3 region has 11 residues. Trimming took 7 bases from V and 6 from J, leaving 8 bases between them. The CDR3 sequence: CASTPGDTQYS. The CDR3 nucleotides read TGTGCCAGCACCCCGGGGGATACGCAGTATTCT.

This clonotype has just a few counts. The rearrangement links TRBV20-1 to TRBJ2-1, with D tentatively TRBD1 (7 bases). Germline loops: CDR1 DFQATT, CDR2 SNEGSKA (reference sequence). The ends were cut back, 4 bases at V and 3 bases at J, with 13 bases in the middle. The CDR3 loop spans 14 amino acids. The CDR3 spells CSAIPGGLYNEQFF. The CDR3 DNA is TGCAGTGCTATCCCAGGGGGGCTCTACAATGAGCAGTTCTTC.

The chain recombines TRBV11-3 with TRBJ2-1; 8 bases fit TRBD2. V shed 1 base and J 2 bases; nucleotides not matched to a gene: 4. Germline V gene data show CDR1 as SGHNT and CDR2 as YENEEA. The CDR3 totals 16 residues. The CDR3 sequence: CASSLAASGPYNEQFF. The CDR3 DNA sequence: TGTGCCAGCAGCTTAGCCGCTAGCGGGCCCTACAATGAGCAGTTCTTC.

The chain employs TRBV11-3 and TRBJ1-5; 7 bases line up with TRBD1. The CDR3 length is 12 residues. V gave up 5 bases and J gave up 9 bases; unmatched junction bases: 4. The germline V gene has CDR1 SGHNT and CDR2 YENEEA. The CDR3 spells CASSPPGGPQHF. In DNA form, the CDR3 reads TGTGCCAGCAGCCCTCCAGGGGGGCCCCAGCATTTT.

This rearrangement joins TRBV28 to TRBJ1-4, with 9 bases that match TRBD1. In germline, CDR1 is MDHEN, CDR2 SYDVKM. The CDR3 consists of 14 residues. V trimming: 5 bases; J trimming: 7 bases; junction bases outside the gene matches: 5. Here the CDR3 DNA reads TGTGCCAGCAGTATCGGGACAGGGATTGAAAAACTGTTTTTT. Amino acids: CASSIGTGIEKLFF.

This clonotype was detected a few times. This rearrangement joins TRBV25-1 to TRBJ1-1; D is perhaps TRBD1 (6 bases). The CDR3 consists of 13 residues. The ends were cut back, 2 bases at V and 11 bases at J, with 15 bases in the middle. Germline V gene sequence: CDR1 MGHDK, CDR2 SYGVNS. DNA for the CDR3: TGTGCCAGCAGTGAAATGGACAGCCGCAAGGCTTTCTTT. Protein: CASSEMDSRKAFF.

In regard to this clonotype: An end of the junction differs from the germline gene, which may be a read error. The chain carries TRBV7-2 and TRBJ1-1, with D maybe TRBD1 (6 bases). CDR3 length: 12 amino acids. Germline V lookup: CDR1 SGHTA, CDR2 FQGNSA. CDR3 region: CASRPRGTEASF. The DNA for the CDR3 is TGTGCCAGCAGACCTAGGGGGACTGAAGCTTCCTTT.

The chain couples TRBV7-8 to TRBJ2-7; the D gene is possibly TRBD2 (6 bases). The germline V gene encodes CDR1 SGHVS and CDR2 FQNEAQ. V shed 3 bases and J shed 0 bases, with 21 bases lying between them. The CDR3 has 18 amino acids. CDR3 coding DNA: TGTGCCAGCAGCTTTAACCCGGAGGCGGGGATTAGCTCCTACGAGCAGTACTTC. It specifies CASSFNPEAGISSYEQYF.

J is TRBJ2-1 and V is TRBV29-1; 8 bases fit TRBD2. The CDR3 sequence is 14 residues long. V shed 1 base, J shed 8 bases, and the junction held 7 bases outside the gene matches. Germline V gives CDR1 SQVTM, CDR2 ANQGSEA. CDR3 DNA: TGCAGCGTTGAAGTCCGGGAGGGACCCTATGAGCAGTTCTTC. Residues: CSVEVREGPYEQFF.

This clonotype has a count of ten or more. The chain links TRBV6-5 to TRBJ1-5, with a tentative D call TRBD1 (5 bases). The CDR3 runs to 16 residues. The V end lost 2 bases, the J end lost 2 bases, and 13 bases lay between the germline ends. From germline, CDR1 is MNHEY and CDR2 SVGAGI. CDR3: CASSYGRQQGNQPQHF. The DNA of the CDR3 is TGTGCCAGCAGTTACGGGAGACAACAGGGCAATCAGCCCCAGCATTTT.